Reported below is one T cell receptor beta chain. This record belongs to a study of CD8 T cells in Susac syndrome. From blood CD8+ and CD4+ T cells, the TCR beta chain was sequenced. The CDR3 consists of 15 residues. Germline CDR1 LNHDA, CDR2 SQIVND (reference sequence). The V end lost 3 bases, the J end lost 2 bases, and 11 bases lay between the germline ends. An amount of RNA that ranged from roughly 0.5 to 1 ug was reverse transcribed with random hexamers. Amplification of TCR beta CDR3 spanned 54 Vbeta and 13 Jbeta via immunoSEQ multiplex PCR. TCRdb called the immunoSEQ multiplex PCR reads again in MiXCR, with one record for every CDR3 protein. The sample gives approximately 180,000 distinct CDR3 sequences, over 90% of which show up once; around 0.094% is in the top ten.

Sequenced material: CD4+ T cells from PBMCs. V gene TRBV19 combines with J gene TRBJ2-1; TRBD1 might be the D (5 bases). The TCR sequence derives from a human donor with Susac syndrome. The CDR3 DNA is TGTGCCAGTAGTATTTCCACAGGCCCCTACAATGAGCAGTTCTTC. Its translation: CASSISTGPYNEQFF.